The clone carrying this T cell receptor (beta chain) was seen many times. Unique molecular identifier tags were affixed to discrete cDNA molecules. MiXCR, applied by TCRdb to the 5' RACE reads, yields one record per CDR3 protein. The sample has more than 20,000 distinct CDR3 sequences, about 4.2% seen once. This sample was taken from a study of early T cells in non-severe SARS-CoV-2 infection. Study details: Sequencing was performed on bulk RNA from unsorted whole blood, leaving chains unpaired.

Trimming at V came to 5 bases and at J to 8 bases, leaving 6 bases not matched to a gene. Germline lookup yields CDR1 SEHNR and CDR2 FQNEAQ (reference sequence). This CDR3 contains 14 residues. The sequence was collected from an adult who was a healthcare worker with PCR-confirmed SARS-CoV-2 infection or an uninfected control (not recorded which). The chain combines TRBV7-9 with TRBJ2-1; 10 bases fit TRBD2. The specimen was whole blood. The CDR3 nucleotides read TGTGCCAGCAGCCCGGGGACTAGCGTGGATGAGCAGTTCTTC. Translating it yields CASSPGTSVDEQFF.